The 15 T cell receptor beta chains presented below share a single source sample, sequenced in a study of CD8 T cells in ankylosing spondylitis. Broader study findings: In ankylosing spondylitis blood, a motif of several highly homologous TCR beta variants appeared characteristic.

One entry per CDR3 protein results from TCRdb running MiXCR on the 5' RACE reads. This sample has 300,000 to 400,000 distinct CDR3 sequences, with around 22% found just once. What these receptors recognize is not known. The material sequenced was blood, either unsorted or a sorted T cell fraction (not recorded which). These receptors came from a male donor with ankylosing spondylitis.

This clonotype was counted only a few times. The chain couples TRBV20-1 to TRBJ1-1; unclear D gene. Germline V gene sequence: CDR1 DFQATT, CDR2 SNEGSKA (reference sequence). Deletions cut 1 base from V and 1 base from J, with 7 bases between. The CDR3 length is 13 residues. The chain's CDR3 is CSARVWGNTEAFF. The DNA of the CDR3 is TGCAGTGCTAGAGTTTGGGGGAACACTGAAGCTTTCTTT.

This chain connects TRBV28 to TRBJ2-3; 10 positions match TRBD1. The V gene end was trimmed by 5 bases and the J gene end by 2 bases; junction bases not matched to a gene: 10. The CDR3 spans 17 residues. Germline V CDR1 and CDR2: MDHEN, SYDVKM. CDR3 sequence: CASSPPDRGPYTDTQYF. Written as DNA, the CDR3 is TGTGCCAGCAGTCCTCCCGACAGGGGGCCCTACACAGATACGCAGTATTTT. The full variable domain, with the rest looked up from reference TRBV28 and TRBJ2-3, is DVKVTQSSRYLVKRTGEKVFLECVQDMDHENMFWYRQDPGLGLRLIYFSYDVKMKEKGDIPEGYSVSREKKERFSLILESASTNQTSMYLCASSPPDRGPYTDTQYFGPGTRLTVL.

The CDR3 nucleotides read TGTGCCAGCAGCGCACCGGGTTACGAGCAGTACTTC. This sequence encodes CASSAPGYEQYF. V usage is TRBV7-2 and J usage is TRBJ2-7; D not resolved. Trimming removed 5 bases at V and 4 bases at J, with 9 bases between. The CDR3 runs to 12 residues. CDR1 SGHTA and CDR2 FQGNSA come from the germline V gene.

In its sample, this clonotype was seen once. The J gene is TRBJ2-1, the V gene TRBV11-2, with 14 bases matching TRBD2. Germline V gene sequence: CDR1 SGHAT, CDR2 FQNNGV. J was trimmed by 10 bases and V by 5 bases; bases with no gene match: 10. CDR3 size: 16 residues. For the CDR3, the DNA is TGTGCCAGCAGCCCCAGGGAGACTAGCGGGAGGGGCGAGCAGTTCTTC. This codes for CASSPRETSGRGEQFF.

This clonotype was detected only a few times. The rearrangement links TRBV18 to TRBJ2-1, with a tentative D call TRBD2 (6 bases). V was shortened by 3 bases and J by 2 bases, with 14 bases between the two germline ends. The germline CDR1 and CDR2 sequences are KGHSH and LQKENI. CDR3 size: 16 residues. This CDR3 reads CASSPPRGRTYNEQFF. CDR3 DNA sequence: TGTGCCAGCTCACCCCCGAGAGGGAGGACCTACAATGAGCAGTTCTTC.

This sequence joins TRBV10-3 and TRBJ2-5; 7 bases match TRBD1. CDR3 length: 13 residues. CDR1 is ENHRY and CDR2 is SYGVKD in the germline V gene. J was trimmed by 1 base and V by 6 bases; bases with no gene match: 2. CDR3: CAIRTGTQETQYF. CDR3 nucleotides: TGTGCCATCAGGACAGGGACCCAAGAGACCCAGTACTTC.

This clonotype was seen ten or more times. The J gene is TRBJ1-1, the V gene TRBV5-1; tentatively, D is TRBD1 (5 bases). CDR1 is SGHRS, CDR2 YFSETQ, per germline. CDR3 size: 14 residues. Trimming removed 1 base from V and 4 bases from J, with 11 bases in between. CDR3 loop: CASSLTGGGTEAFF. In nucleotides, the CDR3 is TGCGCCAGCAGCTTGACAGGTGGGGGCACTGAAGCTTTCTTT. The complete variable domain, with remaining parts taken from reference TRBV5-1 and TRBJ1-1, reads KAGVTQTPRYLIKTRGQQVTLSCSPISGHRSVSWYQQTPGQGLQFLFEYFSETQRNKGNFPGRFSGRQFSNSRSEMNVSTLELGDSALYLCASSLTGGGTEAFFGQGTRLTVV.

The rearrangement joins TRBV7-2 to TRBJ2-7; D is possibly TRBD2 (5 bases). V gave up 3 bases and J gave up 4 bases, with 10 bases separating them. This CDR3 contains 13 residues. Germline lookup yields CDR1 SGHTA and CDR2 FQGNSA. This chain's CDR3 is CASSLRRAYEQYF. As DNA, the CDR3 is TGTGCCAGCAGCTTGAGGCGGGCTTACGAGCAGTACTTC.

This clonotype was picked up a small number of times. This chain joins TRBV5-1 and TRBJ2-7, with D possibly being TRBD1 or TRBD2 (6 bases each). Germline-derived CDR1 and CDR2 are SGHRS and YFSETQ. Trimming pared 3 bases from V and 3 bases from J, leaving 19 bases between. The CDR3 extends over 16 amino acids. The CDR3 DNA is TGCGCCAGCAGCTCCGGAGGGGGACCAAACTTCTACGAGCAGTACTTC. This translates into CASSSGGGPNFYEQYF.

V is TRBV6-1 and J is TRBJ2-1, with 11 positions matching TRBD2. V dropped 6 bases and J dropped 5; count of bases not matched to a gene: 9. In germline, CDR1 is MNHNS, CDR2 SASEGT. This CDR3 has 16 amino acids. This chain's CDR3 is CASSSEGLAANNEQFF. The DNA of the CDR3 is TGTGCCAGCAGCTCCGAGGGACTAGCGGCTAACAATGAGCAGTTCTTC.

V is TRBV7-9 and J is TRBJ2-5; 8 bases line up with TRBD2. Per germline, CDR1 SEHNR and CDR2 FQNEAQ (reference sequence). This CDR3 is built from 14 residues. V was clipped by 6 bases and J by 5 bases; unmatched bases: 8. The CDR3 nucleotides read TGTGCCAGCAGATCTCACGGGGGGGATGAGACCCAGTACTTC. It specifies CASRSHGGDETQYF.

This rearrangement joins TRBV5-1 to TRBJ2-3; perhaps TRBD1 as D (6 bases). Trimming left V 1 base short and J 6 bases short, with 12 bases between. Germline CDR1 and CDR2: SGHRS and YFSETQ. This CDR3 has 14 residues. In DNA, the CDR3 is TGCGCCAGCAGCTTGCCCAGCCAGGGGGATACGCAGTATTTT. Residues: CASSLPSQGDTQYF. The full variable domain, with the rest looked up from reference TRBV5-1 and TRBJ2-3, is KAGVTQTPRYLIKTRGQQVTLSCSPISGHRSVSWYQQTPGQGLQFLFEYFSETQRNKGNFPGRFSGRQFSNSRSEMNVSTLELGDSALYLCASSLPSQGDTQYFGPGTRLTVL.

This clonotype was seen repeatedly, ten times or more. The J gene is TRBJ1-2, the V gene TRBV7-2; D is ambiguous. The germline V and J ends were trimmed by 2 bases and 0 bases, with 7 bases remaining between them. Germline loops: CDR1 SGHTA, CDR2 FQGNSA. CDR3 length: 14 amino acids. The CDR3, as DNA: TGTGCCAGCAGCTTAACTGGGGCTAACTATGGCTACACCTTC. Its translation is CASSLTGANYGYTF.

This clonotype was counted only a few times. The genes are TRBV2 and TRBJ2-1; 7 nucleotides match TRBD2. V lost 10 bases, J lost 4 bases, and 16 bases stayed unmatched. There are 16 residues in the CDR3. The germline gives CDR1 SNHLY, CDR2 FYNNEI. DNA for the CDR3: TGTGCCACCCCCCCGGGCGGGGGTCAGTATTACAATGAGCAGTTCTTC. This translates into CATPPGGGQYYNEQFF.

The chain uses TRBV21-1 and TRBJ2-1; the tabulated D call, TRBD1, remains unverified against the DNA. TRBV21-1 is listed as a pseudogene. The CDR3 is 13 amino acids. Written as DNA, the CDR3 is TGTGCCACCGAGCGGGGGCCTTACAATGAGCAGTTCTTC. As protein: CATERGPYNEQFF.